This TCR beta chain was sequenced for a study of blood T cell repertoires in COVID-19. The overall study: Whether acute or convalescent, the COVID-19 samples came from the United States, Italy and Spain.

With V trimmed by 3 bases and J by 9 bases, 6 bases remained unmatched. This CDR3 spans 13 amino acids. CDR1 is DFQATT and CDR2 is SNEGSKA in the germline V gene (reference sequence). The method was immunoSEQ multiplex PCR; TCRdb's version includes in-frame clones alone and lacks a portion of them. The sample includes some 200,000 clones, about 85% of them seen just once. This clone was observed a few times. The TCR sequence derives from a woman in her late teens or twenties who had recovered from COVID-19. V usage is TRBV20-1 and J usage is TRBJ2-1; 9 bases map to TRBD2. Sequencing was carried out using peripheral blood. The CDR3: CSASLAGVSEQFF. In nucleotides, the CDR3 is TGCAGTGCTAGTTTAGCGGGAGTTAGTGAGCAGTTCTTC.